This T cell receptor beta chain was recorded in a study of T cells after yellow fever vaccination. The study, taken as a whole, reports: Post-booster samples contained most primary-vaccination clones (approximately 97% CD4, roughly 88% CD8). Any FACS-sorted repertoire could hold abundant clonotypes that contaminate it from the bulk population.

With 5 bases removed from V and 4 bases from J, the gap between germline ends came to 8 bases. Germline-derived CDR1 and CDR2 are MNHNY and SVGAGI (reference sequence). This CDR3 spans 12 amino acids. Conversion of TCR transcripts into cDNA relied on 5'RACE template switching, which added a universal primer site and UMIs. TCRdb reanalysed the 5' RACE reads using MiXCR and keeps one entry per CDR3 protein. Counted here are 150,000 to 200,000 distinct CDR3 sequences, approximately 6.2% occurring once; the ten biggest clones make up roughly 3%. Notes on this clonotype: Its antigen is undetermined.

This clonotype was sampled from a man aged 18 to 35 who received the YFV17D yellow fever vaccine. The J gene is TRBJ1-2, the V gene TRBV6-6; no reliable D call. The sequenced sample was CD4+ T cells sorted from PBMCs, obtained on the day of the first yellow fever vaccination. The CDR3 loop reads CASSQNFYGYTF. CDR3 coding DNA: TGTGCCAGCAGTCAGAATTTCTATGGCTACACCTTC.